The rows below give T cell receptor beta chains drawn from one sample of a study of shared clonotypes between healthy human individuals. Generated by immunoSEQ multiplex PCR, the TCRdb table keeps only in-frame clones and is missing some. The sample includes approximately 2,000,000 clones, around 90% of them seen just once. Sequencing was performed on naive CD4+ T cells from PBMCs. The receptors come from a man aged 18 to 29 in good health. Some clones in this sample may be carry-over from other donors' samples. The conserved cysteine and the conserved F or W are not part of the CDR3 here. Fields, in order: V gene, D gene, CDR3 protein. D genes are given only for firm matches.

V gene: TRBV30
D gene: .
CDR3 protein: AWSPINEQF

V gene: TRBV5-6
D gene: TRBD1
CDR3 protein: ASSSQQGANTEAF

V gene: TRBV9
D gene: .
CDR3 protein: ASSVGWADQETQY

V gene: TRBV19
D gene: TRBD1
CDR3 protein: ASSIRQGGINEKLF

V gene: TRBV5-5
D gene: TRBD2
CDR3 protein: ASSLIRDSSGRKEETQY

V gene: TRBV7-8
D gene: TRBD2
CDR3 protein: ASSLDPSGIRGQY

V gene: TRBV9
D gene: .
CDR3 protein: ASSAPSDRFVGIRSYNEQF

V gene: TRBV7-3
D gene: .
CDR3 protein: ASSRTAANTGELF

V gene: TRBV28
D gene: TRBD1
CDR3 protein: ASRGQGNGYT

V gene: TRBV5-1
D gene: TRBD2
CDR3 protein: ASSLAPSGRAGLFLFEQF

V gene: TRBV9
D gene: .
CDR3 protein: ASSVGGRAVTGELF

V gene: TRBV28
D gene: TRBD2
CDR3 protein: ASSLYRAGLKDTQY

V gene: TRBV7-2
D gene: .
CDR3 protein: ASSPVGSGNQPQH

V gene: TRBV30
D gene: .
CDR3 protein: AWSVKGTLGNEQF

V gene: TRBV5-4
D gene: .
CDR3 protein: ASSQVLGTGLLNTEAF

V gene: TRBV7-7
D gene: .
CDR3 protein: ASSYRTAQETQY

V gene: TRBV7-9
D gene: .
CDR3 protein: ASSLSGGTYEQY

V gene: TRBV5-1
D gene: .
CDR3 protein: ASRSGTPTYNEQF

V gene: TRBV11-2
D gene: .
CDR3 protein: ASSLTEQY

V gene: TRBV9
D gene: .
CDR3 protein: ASSVTTLGGNEQF

V gene: TRBV6-5
D gene: .
CDR3 protein: ASSYSASSYEQY

V gene: TRBV5-4
D gene: .
CDR3 protein: ASSLVGKNTGELF

V gene: TRBV7-2
D gene: .
CDR3 protein: ASSPKTSLYAGELF

V gene: TRBV28
D gene: TRBD1
CDR3 protein: ASSLYGTGAIAEKLF

V gene: TRBV6-5
D gene: .
CDR3 protein: ASTLKGTDYGYT

V gene: TRBV20-1
D gene: .
CDR3 protein: SARAPGQPY

V gene: TRBV6-1
D gene: .
CDR3 protein: ASRTRDFANEQF

V gene: TRBV7-3
D gene: TRBD1
CDR3 protein: ASSGQGLNSGANVLT

V gene: TRBV4-3
D gene: .
CDR3 protein: ASSQVEGANVLT